The subject of this entry is one T cell receptor beta chain. This clone has only a few counts. Its antigen has not been determined. No base-level quality is on record; no much larger clone is a single base apart. Repertoires were sampled multiple times during chemoradiotherapy, which allowed clonal expansion in the tumor microenvironment to be followed. Library construction relied on the immunoSEQ multiplex PCR assay. In TCRdb, the immuneACCESS table is reduced to in-frame sequences with V and J assigned. These tables do not hold every clone; where another copy was compared, an unresolved V gene accounts for under half, and the others remain unexplained. Within this sample are 14,000 or so clones, with 65% to 75% of them counted one time only. Over 7.5% of the sample is taken by the ten largest. The record originates from a study of chemoradiotherapy in HPV16-positive cancers (dated by TCRdb to 2021 to 2024). About the investigation overall: Candidate HPV-specific T-cell clones and common TCR motifs were defined by functional T-cell assays performed on cells from two HPV16-positive patients. The study set out to ask whether T-cell immunity against the HPV oncoproteins E6 and E7 changes over the course of chemoradiotherapy and whether that immunity affects survival. The candidate HPV-specific TCRs and motifs were subsequently tracked in TCR repertoires obtained from 86 patients with HPV-related cancers. Study-level results and caveats: The survival association was reported for HPV16-positive patients, and the functional definition of HPV-specific T cells was derived from only two HPV16-positive patients. Expansion of candidate HPV-specific clones and E7-related TCR motifs was observed in the tumor microenvironment during treatment, whereas no such expansion was observed for non-HPV-specific T cells. Improved recurrence-free survival in HPV16-positive patients was associated with expansion of HPV-responsive T cells during chemoradiotherapy.

Collection of the sample occurred from a patient who underwent chemoradiotherapy. The sequence was collected from a human donor with HPV-associated anogenital cancer.

DNA sequence: TGCGCCAGCAGCTTGGATCGGGGGAACTATGGCTACACCTTC. The resulting protein is CASSLDRGNYGYTF. This receptor chain uses TRBV5-1 and TRBJ1-2; tentative D gene TRBD1, with 5 bases matching. Relative to germline, V is 0 bases shorter and J is 2 bases shorter, with 8 bases between their ends. CDR1 and CDR2 were assigned from the germline V gene as SGHRS and YFSETQ. The CDR3 goes from the cysteine to the phenylalanine over 14 residues. Of all the DNA, just the CDR3 is kept, 42 bases in frame from base 1.